This T cell receptor (beta chain) was sequenced for a study of post-analysis software for immune sequencing data. For the study at large: Some patients lacked subtype; others had relapsing-remitting, secondary progressive or progressive-relapsing disease.

Germline-derived CDR1 and CDR2 are MDHEN and SYDVKM. This CDR3 has 13 amino acids. Between the trimmed V and J ends, which lost 11 bases and 1 base, there was a span of 14 bases. Overall study findings and caveats: Those with multiple sclerosis, the patient group, showed significantly lower normalized Chao1 diversity than controls. Analysis by F measure revealed that same-batch samples clustered strongly together. Higher frequency in patients than in controls was seen for roughly five TRBV segments, with TRBV5-6, TRBV5-1 and TRBV20-1 among them.

This clonotype was detected only a few times. Its antigen is unidentified. Unique molecular identifiers were built into the TCR beta cDNA libraries. The yield from roughly 1 to 10 million T cells was 500,000 or so cDNA molecules in total. TCRdb called the PCR reads again in MiXCR, with one record for every CDR3 protein. This sample carries about 400,000 distinct CDR3 sequences, 30% to 45% of them seen once, and the ten largest clones take 10% to 15%. The source is a girl aged 5-17 years with multiple sclerosis. V and J are TRBV28 and TRBJ2-5; D is unclear. The sequencing input was blood. The CDR3 DNA reads TGTGCCGCCTGGGTAGAGTTCCAAGAGACCCAGTACTTC. This gives the protein CAAWVEFQETQYF. Using reference TRBV28 and TRBJ2-5 for the parts outside the CDR3, the full variable domain is DVKVTQSSRYLVKRTGEKVFLECVQDMDHENMFWYRQDPGLGLRLIYFSYDVKMKEKGDIPEGYSVSREKKERFSLILESASTNQTSMYLCAAWVEFQETQYFGPGTRLLVL.